The 8 T cell receptor beta chains listed next were all sequenced from one sample in a study of human T cells and chemical hapten exposure. The time point was: patch test 2, 6 weeks after DPC sensitization. Treatment: therapeutic diphenylcyclopropenone sensitization with weekly scalp DPC. Each CDR3 protein gets one entry after TCRdb re-called the RACE reads with MiXCR. Found here are a few hundred thousand distinct CDR3 sequences, about 6.3% of them singletons; the top ten hold about 5.4%. The source material was whole blood, sampled in connection with sensitization to the hapten diphenylcyclopropenone (DPC). The receptors were sampled from a woman between 18 and 29 years old with alopecia areata. Some clones in this sample may be carry-over from other donors' samples.

This clonotype was detected a few times. CDR3 nucleotides: TGTGCCAGCAGTGAAGAGGGGCAGGGTGGCCAGCCCCAGCATTTT. Protein: CASSEEGQGGQPQHF. V gene TRBV6-1 combines with J gene TRBJ1-5; D is perhaps TRBD1 (5 bases). CDR1 is MNHNS, CDR2 SASEGT, per germline. The CDR3 spans 15 residues. The V end lost 1 base, the J end lost 7 bases, and 14 bases lay between the germline ends.

This clonotype appeared many times. The chain is built from TRBV7-3 and TRBJ2-1; TRBD2 matches 8 bases. Germline loops: CDR1 SGHTA, CDR2 FQGTGA. CDR3 length: 19 residues. Germline trimming cut 5 bases from V and 0 bases from J; bases unmatched to any gene: 15. In DNA form, the CDR3 reads TGTGCCAGCAGCCCGCCGGGGGGGGGCCCTACTAGCTCCTACAATGAGCAGTTCTTC. Amino acid sequence: CASSPPGGGPTSSYNEQFF. The full variable domain, its missing parts supplied by reference TRBV7-3 and TRBJ2-1, is GAGVSQTPSNKVTEKGKYVELRCDPISGHTALYWYRQSLGQGPEFLIYFQGTGAADDSGLPNDRFFAVRPEGSVSTLKIQRTERGDSAVYLCASSPPGGGPTSSYNEQFFGPGTRLTVL.

Ten or more counts support this clonotype. This chain connects TRBV6-5 to TRBJ1-1; a possible D gene is TRBD1 (6 bases). V was clipped by 1 base and J by 4 bases, with 31 bases between them. Germline CDR1 and CDR2: MNHEY and SVGAGI. The CDR3 is 21 residues long. In DNA form, the CDR3 reads TGTGCCAGCAGTTACTGGGTGCCGGGGTGGGATGTGTGGGGGCGTTCCACTGAAGCTTTCTTT. Protein: CASSYWVPGWDVWGRSTEAFF.

This clonotype was seen ten or more times. One end of the junction fails to match germline, which may point to a read error. The chain recombines TRBV18 with TRBJ1-5, with D possibly TRBD1 on 5 matching bases. Germline-derived CDR1 and CDR2 are KGHSH and LQKENI. There are 13 residues in the CDR3. CDR3 sequence reads: CASSPSGNQPQHF. Here the CDR3 DNA reads TGCGCCAGCTCCCCGTCAGGGAATCAGCCCCAGCATTTT. Drawing the rest from reference TRBV18 and TRBJ1-5, the complete variable domain is NAGVMQNPRHLVRRRGQEARLRCSPMKGHSHVYWYRQLPEEGLKFMVYLQKENIIDESGMPKERFSAEFPKEGPSILRIQQVVRGDSAAYFCASSPSGNQPQHFGDGTRLSIL.

This clonotype has a count of ten or more. The gene calls are TRBV5-6 and TRBJ2-2, with 8 positions matching TRBD1. This CDR3 is built from 16 residues. V trimming: 4 bases; J trimming: 7 bases; junction bases outside the gene matches: 12. Germline V lookup: CDR1 SGHDT, CDR2 YYEEEE. CDR3 nucleotide sequence: TGTGCCAGCAGCCTTGGGACAGGCCACACCGGCGGGGAGCTGTTTTTT. Encoded protein: CASSLGTGHTGGELFF.

This clonotype was counted between two and nine times. The genes are TRBV20-1 and TRBJ2-7; possibly TRBD1 for D (5 bases). Germline V CDR1 and CDR2: DFQATT, SNEGSKA (reference sequence). This CDR3 region has 14 residues. The V end was cut by 3 bases, the J end by 0 bases, with 12 bases between. The CDR3 DNA sequence: TGCAGTGCTAGGGCAGGGTCGATCTCCTACGAGCAGTACTTC. It encodes CSARAGSISYEQYF.

The chain carries TRBV29-1 and TRBJ2-3, with D possibly matching TRBD2 (6 bases). Germline assignment: CDR1 SQVTM and CDR2 ANQGSEA. The ends were cut back, 4 bases at V and 0 bases at J, with 8 bases in the middle. This CDR3 has 13 residues. CDR3 nucleotides: TGCAGCGTTGTGGCGGGAAGCACAGATACGCAGTATTTT. Amino acid sequence: CSVVAGSTDTQYF.

This clonotype occurred a few times. The chain links TRBV12-3 or TRBV12-4 to TRBJ2-6, with 7 bases matching TRBD1. Trimming took 2 bases from V and 0 from J; bases not matched to a gene: 19. This CDR3 comprises 22 residues. In nucleotides, the CDR3 is TGTGCCAGCAGTTTAAGAAGGGGGCGAGGGTTGGCCTATCCCTCTGGGGCCAACGTCCTGACTTTC. This gives the protein CASSLRRGRGLAYPSGANVLTF.